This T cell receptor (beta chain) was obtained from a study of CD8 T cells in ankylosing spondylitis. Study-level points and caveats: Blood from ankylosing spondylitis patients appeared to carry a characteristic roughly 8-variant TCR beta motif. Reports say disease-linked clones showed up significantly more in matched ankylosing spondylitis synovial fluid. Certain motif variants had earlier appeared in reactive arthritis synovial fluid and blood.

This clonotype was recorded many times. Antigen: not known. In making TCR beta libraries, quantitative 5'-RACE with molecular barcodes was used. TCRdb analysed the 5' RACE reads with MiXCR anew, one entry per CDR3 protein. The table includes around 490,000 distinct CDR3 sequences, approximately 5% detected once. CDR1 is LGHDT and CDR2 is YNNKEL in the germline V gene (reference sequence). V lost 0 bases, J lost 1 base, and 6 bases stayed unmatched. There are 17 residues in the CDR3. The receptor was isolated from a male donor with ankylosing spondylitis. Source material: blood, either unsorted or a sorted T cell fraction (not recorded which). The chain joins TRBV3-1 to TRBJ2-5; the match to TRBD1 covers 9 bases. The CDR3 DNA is TGTGCCAGCAGCCAAGAGGTTTGGGGACAGGGCCAAGAGACCCAGTACTTC. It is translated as CASSQEVWGQGQETQYF.